A single sample is the source of the 32 T cell receptor beta chains below, sequenced in a study of T cell responses to AZD1222 COVID-19 vaccine. Profiling relied on immunoSEQ multiplex PCR, and the TCRdb table lists in-frame clones only, not all of them. The sample shows fewer than 120,000 clones, 88% of them seen only once. Sequenced here: peripheral blood, sampled on day 0 of AZD1222 vaccination. The origin of the receptors is an adult in good health.

This clone was seen once. The chain recombines TRBV19 with TRBJ1-1; a weak D match, TRBD1 (6 bases). Germline CDR1 is LNHDA and CDR2 is SQIVND (reference sequence). The CDR3 runs to 14 residues. V dropped 6 bases and J dropped 1 base, with 12 bases sitting between them. The DNA of the CDR3 is TGTGCCAGTAGCCTGACAGGCCCGAACACTGAAGCTTTCTTT. It yields the protein CASSLTGPNTEAFF.

This clone came up once. This chain connects TRBV10-3 to TRBJ2-7; 8 bases line up with TRBD1. Germline CDR1 is ENHRY and CDR2 is SYGVKD. With V trimmed by 7 bases and J by 3 bases, 5 bases remained unmatched. The length of the CDR3 is 13 residues. Here the CDR3 reads CAINTGQGYEQYF. The CDR3 DNA reads as TGTGCCATCAATACCGGACAGGGCTACGAGCAGTACTTC.

The chain employs TRBV7-8 and TRBJ1-1, with D maybe TRBD1 (5 bases). The V gene's germline CDR1 is SGHVS and CDR2 FQNEAQ. V was pared by 4 bases and J by 1 base, with 13 bases between. The CDR3 is made up of 15 amino acids. The CDR3 sequence: CASSSQGPQNTEAFF. In DNA, the CDR3 is TGTGCCAGCAGCTCGCAGGGACCTCAGAACACTGAAGCTTTCTTT.

V usage is TRBV27 and J usage is TRBJ1-5; D might be TRBD1 (5 bases). With 5 bases removed from V and 2 bases from J, the gap between germline ends came to 13 bases. This CDR3 has 15 amino acids. Germline V gene sequence: CDR1 MNHEY, CDR2 SMNVEV (reference sequence). CDR3 loop: CASSPDTGGNQPQHF. In DNA, the CDR3 is TGTGCCAGCAGTCCTGACACGGGGGGCAATCAGCCCCAGCATTTT.

V is TRBV25-1 and J is TRBJ1-3; D call uncertain. V was pared by 6 bases and J by 4 bases, with 16 bases between. The germline CDR1 and CDR2 sequences are MGHDK and SYGVNS. This CDR3 is 15 amino acids long. As DNA, the CDR3 is TGTGCCAGCAGCTCAAAGCAGTCGTGGGGAAACACCATATATTTT. This translates into CASSSKQSWGNTIYF.

The chain couples TRBV28 to TRBJ2-1, with D perhaps being TRBD1 or TRBD2 (5 bases each). CDR1 MDHEN and CDR2 SYDVKM come from the germline V gene. The V gene lost 7 bases and the J gene lost 6 bases, with 7 bases spanning the gap. CDR3 length: 11 amino acids. The CDR3 loop reads CASTRGNEQFF. As DNA, the CDR3 is TGTGCCAGCACGAGGGGCAATGAGCAGTTCTTC.

This sequence joins TRBV3-1 (or the pseudogene TRBV3-2) and TRBJ2-5, with TRBD2 matching over 8 bases. CDR1 and CDR2 (germline): LGHDT, YNNKEL (reference sequence). Losses at the gene ends were 2 bases for V and 5 bases for J; bases not matched to a gene: 4. This CDR3 region has 14 residues. CDR3 region: CASSQQAGEETQYF. CDR3 sequence (DNA): TGTGCCAGCAGCCAACAAGCGGGGGAGGAGACCCAGTACTTC.

V and J are TRBV14 and TRBJ1-2; 9 positions agree with TRBD1. V shed 3 bases, J shed 4 bases, and the junction held 3 bases outside the gene matches. This CDR3 is 14 amino acids long. CDR1 SGHDN and CDR2 FVKESK come from the germline V gene. DNA of the CDR3: TGTGCCAGCAGCCACGGGACAGGGACCTATGGCTACACCTTC. It is translated as CASSHGTGTYGYTF.

A few counts support this clone. In nucleotides, the CDR3 is TGCGCCAGCGCACTAAGCCCGGGACTCTACGAGCAGTACTTC. Translation gives CASALSPGLYEQYF. This chain connects TRBV5-1 to TRBJ2-7, with a tentative D call TRBD2 (6 bases). V shed 7 bases and J shed 3 bases, with 17 bases lying between them. Germline V gene sequence: CDR1 SGHRS, CDR2 YFSETQ. CDR3 length: 14 amino acids.

The genes are TRBV18 and TRBJ1-2; 7 bases map to TRBD1. The CDR3 sequence is 16 residues long. The V gene's germline CDR1 is KGHSH and CDR2 LQKENI. V lost 3 bases to trimming and J lost 1 base; unmatched junction nucleotides: 8. Written as DNA, the CDR3 is TGTGCCAGCTCACCGGCCTCGGGACAGCATAACTATGGCTACACCTTC. The encoded protein is CASSPASGQHNYGYTF. Full variable domain (missing parts from reference TRBV18 and TRBJ1-2): NAGVMQNPRHLVRRRGQEARLRCSPMKGHSHVYWYRQLPEEGLKFMVYLQKENIIDESGMPKERFSAEFPKEGPSILRIQQVVRGDSAAYFCASSPASGQHNYGYTFGSGTRLTVV.

The chain uses TRBV4-1 and TRBJ1-1; a weak D match, TRBD1 (6 bases). Trimming removed 1 base at V and 2 bases at J, with 8 bases between. Germline V gene data show CDR1 as MGHRA and CDR2 as YSYEKL. The CDR3 extends over 14 amino acids. As DNA, the CDR3 is TGCGCCAGCAGCCAAGCGGACAGAAACACTGAAGCTTTCTTT. This codes for CASSQADRNTEAFF.

The genes are TRBV6-2 or TRBV6-3 and TRBJ1-2; a possible D gene is TRBD1 (6 bases). The CDR3 has 13 residues. The V end was cut by 5 bases, the J end by 2 bases, with 9 bases between. Germline V lookup: CDR1 MNHEY, CDR2 SVGEGT. CDR3 region: CASSKQGNYGYTF. The CDR3 DNA sequence: TGTGCCAGCAGTAAACAGGGAAACTATGGCTACACCTTC.

The V call is TRBV27, the J call TRBJ2-2; 7 positions agree with TRBD1. This CDR3 is 15 amino acids long. Germline V gene lookup returns CDR1 MNHEY and CDR2 SMNVEV (reference sequence). After removal of 6 bases from V and 0 bases from J, the junction contained 4 bases not matched to a gene. The DNA for the CDR3 is TGTGCCAGCAGCTGGGGACAGACGAACACCGGGGAGCTGTTTTTT. This encodes CASSWGQTNTGELFF.

The chain links TRBV20-1 to TRBJ1-5, with 9 bases aligning to TRBD1. The CDR3 runs 17 residues. V trimming: 3 bases; J trimming: 4 bases; junction bases outside the gene matches: 13. CDR1 and CDR2 (germline): DFQATT, SNEGSKA (reference sequence). The CDR3 DNA sequence: TGCAGTGCTAGTCCTCCGGGACAGGGTGCCTCAAATCAGCCCCAGCATTTT. Protein: CSASPPGQGASNQPQHF.

V usage is TRBV7-6 and J usage is TRBJ2-7; 8 bases are shared with TRBD1. V shed 1 base and J 5 bases; nucleotides not matched to a gene: 4. CDR3 length: 14 residues. Germline CDR1 and CDR2: SGHVS and FNYEAQ. CDR3 DNA sequence: TGTGCCAGCAGCTTAGGGACAGGGCGCGACGAGCAGTACTTC. This codes for CASSLGTGRDEQYF.

In this sample, this clone turned up once. The J gene is TRBJ2-7, the V gene TRBV5-4; D is undetermined. Germline V gene data show CDR1 as SGHNT and CDR2 as YYREEE (reference sequence). The CDR3 length is 15 residues. The V and J ends lost 4 bases and 3 bases respectively, with 17 bases between them. The CDR3 nucleotides read TGTGCCAGCAGCCATTCTGGGCCCCGCAACTACGAGCAGTACTTC. Amino acid sequence: CASSHSGPRNYEQYF.

The J gene is TRBJ1-1, the V gene TRBV28; TRBD1 agrees at 8 bases. Germline CDR1 reads MDHEN; CDR2 reads SYDVKM. The CDR3 has 14 residues. J lost 2 bases, V lost 5 bases, and 4 bases had no gene match. The CDR3 sequence: CASSPTGVNTEAFF. Written as DNA, the CDR3 is TGTGCCAGCAGTCCGACAGGGGTTAACACTGAAGCTTTCTTT.

The genes are TRBV4-2 and TRBJ1-1; the D is unclear. The CDR3 loop spans 15 amino acids. The germline CDR1 and CDR2 sequences are LGHNA and YNFKEQ. V lost 2 bases and J 3 bases, leaving 13 bases between the germline ends. The CDR3 nucleotides are TGTGCCAGCAGCCAACAAACGGCGGGTGACACTGAAGCTTTCTTT. Its translation is CASSQQTAGDTEAFF.

V and J are TRBV5-1 and TRBJ2-7, with 14 bases fitting TRBD2. V shed 0 bases, J shed 1 base, and the junction held 6 bases outside the gene matches. Germline V lookup: CDR1 SGHRS, CDR2 YFSETQ. The CDR3 spans 18 residues. In nucleotides, the CDR3 is TGCGCCAGCAGCTTGGGACGGCGGACTAGCGGGGGGTCCTACGAGCAGTACTTC. Amino acid sequence: CASSLGRRTSGGSYEQYF.

The V gene is TRBV5-1, the J gene TRBJ1-1; no clear D. The CDR3 extends over 15 amino acids. Trimming removed 4 bases from V and 1 base from J, with 14 bases in between. CDR1 and CDR2 (germline): SGHRS, YFSETQ. The CDR3 DNA reads TGCGCCAGCAGCCCCCTCTCCGGGGAGAACACTGAAGCTTTCTTT. Its translation is CASSPLSGENTEAFF.

This chain links TRBV19 with TRBJ2-1; D remains ambiguous. The CDR3 sequence is 17 residues long. Germline CDR1 and CDR2: LNHDA and SQIVND (reference sequence). Trimming removed 0 bases from V and 4 bases from J, with 16 bases in between. CDR3 loop: CASSIDPPSSAYNEQFF. CDR3 nucleotide sequence: TGTGCCAGTAGTATAGACCCCCCGAGTTCTGCTTACAATGAGCAGTTCTTC.

The V gene is TRBV19, the J gene TRBJ1-3; D not certain. The germline V gene encodes CDR1 LNHDA and CDR2 SQIVND (reference sequence). There are 13 residues in the CDR3. The V end lost 9 bases, the J end lost 0 bases, and 9 bases lay between the germline ends. The CDR3 is CASELSSGNTIYF. CDR3 in DNA: TGTGCCAGCGAATTGAGCTCTGGAAACACCATATATTTT.

This clone was seen just once. The chain couples TRBV19 to TRBJ1-3; D unclear. The germline V and J ends were trimmed by 4 bases and 0 bases, with 13 bases remaining between them. The CDR3 extends over 16 amino acids. Germline V lookup: CDR1 LNHDA, CDR2 SQIVND (reference sequence). The CDR3 DNA reads as TGTGCCAGTAGTAACCCAGGTGGGAGCTCTGGAAACACCATATATTTT. It specifies CASSNPGGSSGNTIYF.

This clone was seen a handful of times. This sequence joins TRBV6-5 and TRBJ1-6; 7 bases line up with TRBD1. The CDR3 has 15 residues. The germline gives CDR1 MNHEY, CDR2 SVGAGI. V dropped 6 bases and J dropped 6; count of bases not matched to a gene: 8. In DNA form, the CDR3 reads TGTGCCAGCAGAGCATACCGGGACAGTAATTCACCCCTCCACTTT. As protein: CASRAYRDSNSPLHF.

The V call is TRBV7-8, the J call TRBJ2-7, with TRBD2 matching 13 bases. V gave up 5 bases and J gave up 0 bases; unmatched junction bases: 16. The CDR3 contains 20 residues. The germline V gene encodes CDR1 SGHVS and CDR2 FQNEAQ. DNA of the CDR3: TGTGCCAGCAGCGGACTAGCGGGGGAGCGGGGGCTTTCGAGCTCCTACGAGCAGTACTTC. Amino acid sequence: CASSGLAGERGLSSSYEQYF.

This chain uses TRBV5-6 with TRBJ2-4; TRBD1 agrees at 7 bases. Germline V gene sequence: CDR1 SGHDT, CDR2 YYEEEE. The CDR3 totals 14 residues. V shed 7 bases, J shed 5 bases, and the junction held 9 bases outside the gene matches. The CDR3 DNA reads as TGTGCCAGCGGGCTGACAGGGATTCAAAACATTCAGTACTTC. It translates to CASGLTGIQNIQYF. Together with reference TRBV5-6 and TRBJ2-4, the CDR3 gives the full variable domain: DAGVTQSPTHLIKTRGQQVTLRCSPKSGHDTVSWYQQALGQGPQFIFQYYEEEERQRGNFPDRFSGHQFPNYSSELNVNALLLGDSALYLCASGLTGIQNIQYFGAGTRLSVL.

The chain couples TRBV14 to TRBJ2-1; 12 bases map to TRBD2. The CDR3 is made up of 15 amino acids. Unmatched junction bases numbered 7, after V lost 3 bases and J lost 10 bases. Germline values: CDR1 SGHDN, CDR2 FVKESK. CDR3 coding DNA: TGTGCCAGCAGCCATAACGGACTAGCGGGGACGGAGCAGTTCTTC. Translation: CASSHNGLAGTEQFF.

V and J are TRBV2 and TRBJ1-2, with D perhaps matching TRBD1 (6 bases). The CDR3 spans 15 residues. Germline-derived CDR1 and CDR2 are SNHLY and FYNNEI. The V gene lost 1 base and the J gene lost 7 bases, with 16 bases spanning the gap. The CDR3 region has the DNA TGTGCCAGCAGTGAAGAAGGCAGGGGTATCAGTGGCTACACCTTC. Its protein is CASSEEGRGISGYTF.

V and J are TRBV3-1 (or the pseudogene TRBV3-2) and TRBJ1-2, with a possible D match to TRBD1 (5 bases). In germline, CDR1 is LGHDT, CDR2 YNNKEL (reference sequence). The length of the CDR3 is 17 residues. Trimming stripped 0 bases from V and 7 bases from J, with 21 bases between. The CDR3 here is CASSQDLTPAGLGGYTF. DNA of the CDR3: TGTGCCAGCAGCCAAGATCTGACGCCGGCAGGGCTAGGTGGCTACACCTTC.

The rearrangement joins TRBV6-5 to TRBJ2-7; 9 bases match TRBD1. The CDR3 is made up of 13 amino acids. The junction had 5 bases not matched to a gene; V was cut back by 8 bases and J by 3 bases. Germline CDR1 reads MNHEY; CDR2 reads SVGAGI. CDR3 in DNA: TGTGCCAGCGGCTCGGGACAGGGCTACGAGCAGTACTTC. Translating it yields CASGSGQGYEQYF.

This clone was observed once. The rearrangement uses TRBV9 and TRBJ2-7; 7 nucleotides align to TRBD2. The germline V gene encodes CDR1 SGDLS and CDR2 YYNGEE. The trim removed 0 bases at V and 7 bases at J, leaving 13 bases unmatched. The CDR3 runs to 16 residues. CDR3: CASSVGVSSGIEEQYF. The CDR3 DNA reads TGTGCCAGCAGCGTAGGAGTTAGCAGCGGGATTGAGGAGCAGTACTTC.

This CDR3 is CASKMTGPGEEQYF. Written as DNA, the CDR3 is TGTGCCAGCAAGATGACAGGTCCAGGGGAAGAGCAGTACTTC. The chain recombines TRBV5-4 with TRBJ2-7; D possibly corresponds to TRBD1 (6 bases). Germline loops: CDR1 SGHNT, CDR2 YYREEE (reference sequence). This CDR3 is 14 amino acids long. Trimming shortened V by 6 bases and J by 7 bases, and 20 bases separated the two germline ends.